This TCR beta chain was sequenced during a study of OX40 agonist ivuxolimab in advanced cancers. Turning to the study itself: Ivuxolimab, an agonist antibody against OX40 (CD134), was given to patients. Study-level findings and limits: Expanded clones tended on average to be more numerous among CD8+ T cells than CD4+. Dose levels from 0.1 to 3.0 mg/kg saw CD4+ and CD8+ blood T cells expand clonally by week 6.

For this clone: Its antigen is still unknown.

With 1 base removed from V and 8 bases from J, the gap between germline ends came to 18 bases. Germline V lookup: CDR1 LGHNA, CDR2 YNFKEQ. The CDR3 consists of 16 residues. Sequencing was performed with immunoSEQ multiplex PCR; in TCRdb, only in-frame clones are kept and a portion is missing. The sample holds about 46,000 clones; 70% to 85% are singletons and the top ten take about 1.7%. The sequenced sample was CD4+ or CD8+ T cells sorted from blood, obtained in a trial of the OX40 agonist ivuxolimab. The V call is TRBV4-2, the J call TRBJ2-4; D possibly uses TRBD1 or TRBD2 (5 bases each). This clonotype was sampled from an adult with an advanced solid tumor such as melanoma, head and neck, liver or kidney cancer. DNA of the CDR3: TGTGCCAGCAGCCAAGTCGGATCCCGGCTGGGGGACATTCAGTACTTC. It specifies CASSQVGSRLGDIQYF.